This passage covers 29 T cell receptor beta chains from one sample sequenced in a study of early T cells in non-severe SARS-CoV-2 infection. In TCRdb, the 5' RACE reads were re-called with MiXCR into one record per CDR3 protein. The top ten clones hold roughly 6% of a sample with tens of thousands of distinct CDR3 sequences, roughly a tenth of them seen once. Sequencing input: whole blood. The receptors come from an adult who was a healthcare worker with PCR-confirmed SARS-CoV-2 infection or an uninfected control (not recorded which).

This clonotype was observed a handful of times. The rearrangement links TRBV10-3 to TRBJ2-7; 7 bases map to TRBD2. This CDR3 contains 15 residues. Germline values: CDR1 ENHRY, CDR2 SYGVKD. V lost 2 bases, J lost 0 bases, and 4 bases stayed unmatched. As DNA, the CDR3 is TGTGCCATCAGTGAGCTAGCGGCGAGCTCCTACGAGCAGTACTTC. This sequence encodes CAISELAASSYEQYF.

In this sample, this clonotype turned up a few times. The CDR3 spells CASSPGLAGTTGELFF. The CDR3 nucleotides are TGCGCCAGCAGCCCGGGACTAGCGGGAACTACCGGGGAGCTGTTTTTT. This sequence joins TRBV5-1 and TRBJ2-2; 13 bases align to TRBD2. The V gene end was trimmed by 4 bases and the J gene end by 5 bases; junction bases not matched to a gene: 5. The CDR3 sequence is 16 residues long. Germline-derived CDR1 and CDR2 are SGHRS and YFSETQ.

The chain couples TRBV5-1 to TRBJ1-1; 9 bases map to TRBD1. Germline loops: CDR1 SGHRS, CDR2 YFSETQ. J gave up 2 bases and V 2 bases, and 4 bases lay outside the gene matches. This CDR3 is 15 amino acids long. The CDR3 nucleotides read TGCGCCAGCAGCTTTTTACAGGGGGCCAACACTGAAGCTTTCTTT. This sequence encodes CASSFLQGANTEAFF.

The J gene is TRBJ1-5, the V gene TRBV6-2 or TRBV6-3; 8 positions match TRBD1. Looked up from germline, CDR1 is MNHEY and CDR2 is SVGEGT. V lost 7 bases, J lost 5 bases, and 10 bases stayed unmatched. The CDR3 runs 15 residues. The CDR3 DNA sequence: TGTGCCAGCAAGACCCAGGGGGCAAGTTATCAGCCCCAGCATTTT. The encoded protein is CASKTQGASYQPQHF.

This clonotype was seen repeatedly, ten times or more. This chain connects TRBV9 to TRBJ1-3; a possible D gene is TRBD1 (5 bases). V was cut by 0 bases and J by 2 bases, with 9 bases left in between. Germline CDR1 reads SGDLS; CDR2 reads YYNGEE. The CDR3 is made up of 15 amino acids. The CDR3 region is CASSVERTPGNTIYF. CDR3 nucleotide sequence: TGTGCCAGCAGCGTAGAACGGACACCTGGAAACACCATATATTTT.

This clonotype was recorded at least ten times. V usage is TRBV18 and J usage is TRBJ1-1; no definite D call. The CDR3 sequence is 14 residues long. The germline gives CDR1 KGHSH, CDR2 LQKENI. Trimming cost V 3 bases and J 1 base, with 9 bases left between them. DNA of the CDR3: TGTGCCAGCTCACCGAAGGCCGAGAACACTGAAGCTTTCTTT. Translated, it gives CASSPKAENTEAFF.

This clonotype was detected only a few times. This chain links TRBV19 with TRBJ2-1; the D is unclear. Trimming took 9 bases from V and 0 from J, leaving 15 bases between them. Germline V gene lookup returns CDR1 LNHDA and CDR2 SQIVND (reference sequence). The CDR3 totals 15 residues. The CDR3 region is CASRLSYASYNEQFF. As DNA, the CDR3 is TGTGCCAGCCGCCTTAGTTATGCCTCCTACAATGAGCAGTTCTTC.

This chain connects TRBV7-2 to TRBJ2-4; 10 bases line up with TRBD2. The CDR3 has 14 amino acids. Trimming removed 5 bases from V and 6 bases from J; junction bases left unmatched: 4. Germline loops: CDR1 SGHTA, CDR2 FQGNSA. The CDR3 loop reads CASSPSGRANIQYF. CDR3 in DNA: TGTGCCAGCAGCCCTAGCGGGAGAGCAAACATTCAGTACTTC.

This clonotype was observed at least ten times. V and J are TRBV20-1 and TRBJ2-7; weak D call: TRBD1 (6 bases). The CDR3 consists of 16 residues. CDR1 is DFQATT, CDR2 SNEGSKA, per germline (reference sequence). The V and J ends lost 4 bases and 5 bases respectively, with 24 bases between them. The CDR3 protein is CSANHPLGTPSDEQYF. The CDR3 DNA reads as TGCAGTGCTAATCACCCCCTTGGGACACCGTCAGACGAGCAGTACTTC.

This clonotype was found many times. The chain employs TRBV12-3 or TRBV12-4 and TRBJ2-2, with a weak D call TRBD1 (6 bases). V gave up 5 bases and J gave up 6 bases, with 13 bases separating them. The CDR3 has 14 amino acids. In DNA form, the CDR3 reads TGTGCCAGCAGTCCGACAGGTCCCGCCGGGGAGCTGTTTTTT. Its protein is CASSPTGPAGELFF.

The J gene is TRBJ1-1, the V gene TRBV28, with D hard to call. The CDR3 contains 13 residues. Germline V lookup: CDR1 MDHEN, CDR2 SYDVKM. V dropped 2 bases and J dropped 10 bases, with 14 bases sitting between them. The CDR3 sequence is CASSLEIDIGAFF. CDR3 coding DNA: TGTGCCAGCAGTTTAGAGATCGACATTGGAGCTTTCTTT.

This chain joins TRBV6-5 and TRBJ1-4; 8 nucleotides agree with TRBD1. Germline assignment: CDR1 MNHEY and CDR2 SVGAGI. V lost 0 bases, J lost 8 bases, and 5 bases stayed unmatched. This CDR3 is built from 15 residues. The DNA of the CDR3 is TGTGCCAGCAGTTACTCCGGGACAGGAGACGAAAAACTGTTTTTT. Encoded protein: CASSYSGTGDEKLFF.

The chain is built from TRBV19 and TRBJ2-7; D remains ambiguous. The CDR3 spans 15 residues. The germline CDR1 and CDR2 sequences are LNHDA and SQIVND (reference sequence). The V gene lost 3 bases and the J gene lost 1 base, with 13 bases spanning the gap. CDR3 DNA sequence: TGTGCCAGTAGTATTGAGGCAGGCTGGTCCTACGAGCAGTACTTC. It encodes CASSIEAGWSYEQYF.

This clonotype was picked up a small number of times. This chain uses TRBV10-3 with TRBJ2-3; no clear D. Germline V gene lookup returns CDR1 ENHRY and CDR2 SYGVKD. This CDR3 region has 15 residues. V was cut by 2 bases and J by 1 base, with 10 bases left in between. CDR3 DNA: TGTGCCATCAGTGAGCCGGTGCAGGGCACAGATACGCAGTATTTT. It codes for CAISEPVQGTDTQYF.

The chain carries TRBV12-3 or TRBV12-4 and TRBJ1-6; D gene unclear. Between the trimmed V and J ends, which lost 2 bases and 9 bases, there was a span of 5 bases. This CDR3 has 12 residues. CDR3 protein: CASSLKGSPLHF. The CDR3 DNA reads TGTGCCAGCAGTTTAAAGGGTTCACCCCTCCACTTT.

This clonotype occurred a few times. V gene TRBV9 combines with J gene TRBJ2-1; no firm D call. There are 14 residues in the CDR3. Germline V gene sequence: CDR1 SGDLS, CDR2 YYNGEE. Trimming removed 3 bases at V and 0 bases at J, with 7 bases between. CDR3 in amino acids: CASSERSSYNEQFF. In DNA form, the CDR3 reads TGTGCCAGCAGCGAGAGGAGCTCCTACAATGAGCAGTTCTTC.

This clonotype occurred many times. This chain links TRBV27 with TRBJ2-1; D perhaps matches TRBD2 (6 bases). Trimming left V 2 bases short and J 5 bases short, with 7 bases between. Germline V CDR1 and CDR2: MNHEY, SMNVEV (reference sequence). The CDR3 loop spans 13 amino acids. The CDR3 here is CASSLVADNEQFF. DNA of the CDR3: TGTGCCAGCAGTTTAGTAGCGGACAATGAGCAGTTCTTC.

This chain joins TRBV6-2 or TRBV6-3 and TRBJ2-7; D perhaps matches TRBD1 (6 bases). V was clipped by 0 bases and J by 7 bases, with 7 bases between them. The CDR3 consists of 12 residues. The germline V gene encodes CDR1 MNHEY and CDR2 SVGEGT. The chain's CDR3 is CASSYSQGEQYF. The CDR3 coding sequence is TGTGCCAGCAGTTACTCCCAGGGGGAGCAGTACTTC.

This clonotype was recorded a few times. The rearrangement links TRBV25-1 to TRBJ2-3; 11 bases agree with TRBD2. CDR1 is MGHDK, CDR2 SYGVNS, per germline. With 1 base clipped from V and 2 bases from J, the junction kept 2 bases outside the gene matches. CDR3 length equals 16 residues. The CDR3 DNA is TGTGCCAGCAGTGAATCGACTAGCGGGGTCACAGATACGCAGTATTTT. Its protein is CASSESTSGVTDTQYF.

The CDR3 sequence: CASSEVRRLNSPLHF. Written as DNA, the CDR3 is TGTGCCAGCAGTGAAGTGAGGCGGCTTAATTCACCCCTCCACTTT. The chain uses TRBV6-1 and TRBJ1-6, with D unresolved. V lost 1 base to trimming and J lost 6 bases, with 10 bases between them. This CDR3 comprises 15 residues. Germline V gene sequence: CDR1 MNHNS, CDR2 SASEGT.

This clonotype has only a few counts. V is TRBV10-1 and J is TRBJ2-3; unclear D gene. The CDR3 consists of 13 residues. Deletions cut 5 bases from V and 3 bases from J, with 9 bases between. Germline CDR1 reads WNHNN; CDR2 reads SYGVQD (reference sequence). CDR3 residues: CASSPRRTDTQYF. In DNA, the CDR3 is TGCGCCAGCAGTCCTCGACGGACAGATACGCAGTATTTT.

V gene TRBV6-2 or TRBV6-3 combines with J gene TRBJ2-7, with D possibly called TRBD1 or TRBD2 (5 bases each). Germline loops: CDR1 MNHEY, CDR2 SVGEGT. The V end lost 6 bases, the J end lost 4 bases, and 19 bases lay between the germline ends. The CDR3 contains 15 residues. CDR3 bases: TGTGCCAGCAGCTCCCCGGGACGGCCCATTTACGAGCAGTACTTC. This translates into CASSSPGRPIYEQYF.

This clonotype turned up a few times. The genes are TRBV28 and TRBJ2-7, with 9 positions matching TRBD2. There are 18 residues in the CDR3. Germline V lookup: CDR1 MDHEN, CDR2 SYDVKM. V gave up 5 bases and J gave up 0 bases; unmatched junction bases: 14. Here the CDR3 DNA reads TGTGCCAGCAGTCCGCTTGGTAGCGGGAGTCCCCTCTCCTACGAGCAGTACTTC. This codes for CASSPLGSGSPLSYEQYF.

The chain joins TRBV3-1 to TRBJ2-1; 9 nucleotides line up with TRBD2. The V segment lost 4 bases and the J segment 2 bases; nucleotides outside the gene matches: 6. Germline V CDR1 and CDR2: LGHDT, YNNKEL (reference sequence). The CDR3 runs 16 residues. The CDR3 region has the DNA TGTGCCAGCAGCCTTATGACTAGCGGCGCCTACAATGAGCAGTTCTTC. It codes for CASSLMTSGAYNEQFF.

There are many counts of this clonotype. The CDR3 DNA is TGCGCCATCCACAGGAGAATCACTGAAGCTTTCTTT. This translates into CAIHRRITEAFF. The J gene is TRBJ1-1, the V gene TRBV5-1, with D possibly being TRBD1 (5 bases). The CDR3 runs to 12 residues. Germline loops: CDR1 SGHRS, CDR2 YFSETQ. V lost 9 bases and J 4 bases, leaving 13 bases between the germline ends.

The CDR3 reads CASSLVRDVYEQYF. The CDR3 DNA sequence: TGTGCCAGCAGCTTAGTCAGGGATGTCTACGAGCAGTACTTC. V and J are TRBV7-2 and TRBJ2-7; tentative D call: TRBD1 (5 bases). There are 14 residues in the CDR3. The germline V gene encodes CDR1 SGHTA and CDR2 FQGNSA. V was trimmed by 1 base and J by 3 bases, leaving 10 bases between them.

This clonotype was seen at least ten times. V usage is TRBV5-1 and J usage is TRBJ2-1; a possible D gene is TRBD2 (5 bases). Trimming pared 1 base from V and 8 bases from J, leaving 13 bases between. Germline V gene lookup returns CDR1 SGHRS and CDR2 YFSETQ. The CDR3 has 14 residues. The CDR3 DNA reads as TGCGCCAGCAGCTTGCTCGGGGTGGGTGATGAGCAGTTCTTC. It translates to CASSLLGVGDEQFF.

The chain links TRBV6-5 to TRBJ2-1; TRBD2 aligns across 7 bases. The CDR3 has 15 residues. After removal of 5 bases from V and 3 bases from J, the junction contained 7 bases not matched to a gene. Germline CDR1 reads MNHEY; CDR2 reads SVGAGI. CDR3 DNA: TGTGCCAGCAGTCTTACCTGGGACTACTACAATGAGCAGTTCTTC. This encodes CASSLTWDYYNEQFF.

This clonotype was observed a few times. The chain recombines TRBV6-1 with TRBJ2-3, with TRBD2 matching over 15 bases. The J segment lost 11 bases and the V segment lost 6 bases, leaving 3 bases of the junction unmatched. CDR3 size: 13 residues. Germline CDR1 is MNHNS and CDR2 is SASEGT. CDR3 loop: CASRGLAGGLQYF. CDR3 nucleotide sequence: TGTGCCAGCAGGGGACTAGCGGGAGGATTGCAGTATTTT.